This TCR beta chain comes out of a study of blood T cell repertoires in COVID-19. V was clipped by 2 bases and J by 1 base; unmatched bases: 5. The germline V gene has CDR1 SGHTA and CDR2 FQGNSA. This CDR3 region has 16 residues. Authors' analysis steps: Reference gene primer amplification gave nucleated cell count estimates. Method: immunoSEQ multiplex PCR; TCRdb's copy keeps in-frame clones and lacks some. For V, J and clone size, that table is used; D and trimming come from the DNA. The sample has some 290,000 clones, around 90% seen once; the top ten hold under 1.1%. The chain uses TRBV7-2 and TRBJ1-1, with 9 bases fitting TRBD1. The sequence came from a middle-aged woman with COVID-19, enrolled during active disease. The sequenced sample consisted of peripheral blood. CDR3 coding DNA: TGTGCCAGCAGCTTATCCGGGACAGGGAAGAACACTGAAGCTTTCTTT. This sequence encodes CASSLSGTGKNTEAFF. The whole variable domain, filled in from reference TRBV7-2 and TRBJ1-1, reads GAGVSQSPSNKVTEKGKDVELRCDPISGHTALYWYRQSLGQGLEFLIYFQGNSAPDKSGLPSDRFSAERTGGSVSTLTIQRTQQEDSAVYLCASSLSGTGKNTEAFFGQGTRLTVV.